The clone carrying this TCR beta chain was seen a handful of times. Its antigen is not identified. Primers: 60 Vbeta forward and 13 Jbeta reverse. Only in-frame clones appear in the TCRdb table, and some are missing; sequencing was by immunoSEQ multiplex PCR. Of around 71,000 clones in the sample, roughly 63% are singletons; the top ten hold over 5.5%. The record originates from a study of cytomegalovirus exposure and HLA in healthy donors. Whole-study findings and limits: Later analysis placed DRB1 highest and HLA-C lowest in TCR association rates, which differed by HLA locus.

Input material: PBMCs. The TCR sequence derives from a man aged 25 to 45 in good health and CMV-seropositive.

The CDR3 protein is CASSAPPENTEAFF. The DNA for the CDR3 is TGTGCCAGCAGCGCCCCCCCAGAGAACACTGAAGCTTTCTTT. The chain couples TRBV11-2 to TRBJ1-1; D gene uncertain. The CDR3 is 14 amino acids. Trimming pared 5 bases from V and 1 base from J, leaving 11 bases between. Germline V CDR1 and CDR2: SGHAT, FQNNGV.